The present T cell receptor beta chain was sequenced within a study of long-term antiretroviral therapy in people with HIV. At least two post-ART and at least one pre-ART PBMC sample were available for each donor. About 0.95-10 million cryopreserved PBMC were held in samples before DNA extraction. Survey-level immunoSEQ v3.0 assays were run. Assay: immunoSEQ multiplex PCR; the TCRdb copy retains only in-frame clones and omits some. Here the sample spans around 36,000 clones, about 70% being singletons. The V gene's germline CDR1 is SNHLY and CDR2 FYNNEI. This CDR3 is built from 14 residues. The ends lost 7 bases at V and 2 bases at J; junction bases unmatched: 7.

The source material was unsorted PBMCs, sampled 3 years after starting antiretroviral therapy. The chain is built from TRBV2 and TRBJ1-2; 7 bases map to TRBD1. The TCR was taken from a man aged 45 to 65 with HIV. CDR3 loop: CASKVRGQNYGYTF. The CDR3 DNA reads TGTGCCAGCAAAGTTCGGGGACAGAACTATGGCTACACCTTC.